This entry is about one T cell receptor (beta chain). Authors' data handling: Amplification of reference gene primers was used by the study to estimate nucleated cell counts. Produced via immunoSEQ multiplex PCR; TCRdb's table is partial and in-frame only. V, J and clone size derive from that table, while D and trimming were established from the DNA sequence. The sample shows 120,000 to 150,000 clones, approximately 88% of them seen only once. This record comes from a study of blood T cell repertoires in COVID-19. Study-level background: Sources were T cells, B-cell-depleted T cells, or PBMCs; the material itself was cDNA or gDNA.

From germline, CDR1 is LGHDT and CDR2 YNNKEL (reference sequence). V shed 3 bases and J 8 bases; nucleotides not matched to a gene: 16. The CDR3 is 18 residues long. V usage is TRBV3-1 (or the pseudogene TRBV3-2) and J usage is TRBJ2-2; TRBD2 aligns across 9 bases. The sequenced sample was peripheral blood. The clonotype originates from a human donor in a cohort sampled during active COVID-19. CDR3 coding DNA: TGTGCCAGCAGCCACCCTCGAGGTGCGGGGGGGCAAAGAGGGGAGCTGTTTTTT. Translated, it gives CASSHPRGAGGQRGELFF.